A single sample is the source of the 9 T cell receptor beta chains below, sequenced in a study of blood T cell repertoires in COVID-19. The protocol was immunoSEQ multiplex PCR, while the TCRdb copy is restricted to in-frame clones and leaves out a portion. This table has about 110,000 clones, 65% to 80% appearing once. The sample comprised peripheral blood. These receptors all come from a woman aged 55-70 years with acute or convalescent COVID-19.

The genes are TRBV2 and TRBJ1-2, with 10 positions matching TRBD1. This CDR3 comprises 17 residues. Trimming cost V 4 bases and J 6 bases; bases outside gene matches: 14. Germline-derived CDR1 and CDR2 are SNHLY and FYNNEI. The CDR3 DNA reads as TGTGCCAGCAGTGGGGACAGGGGACTCAGCGGGCGCGATGGCTACACCTTC. As protein: CASSGDRGLSGRDGYTF.

The chain employs TRBV5-1 and TRBJ2-7; 7 nucleotides match TRBD1. Germline lookup yields CDR1 SGHRS and CDR2 YFSETQ. V gave up 3 bases and J gave up 6 bases; unmatched junction bases: 6. The CDR3 extends over 13 amino acids. The CDR3 region has the DNA TGCGCCAGCAGCTCCCAAGGGACAGCCGAGCAGTACTTC. Amino acids: CASSSQGTAEQYF.

In its sample, this clone was seen a few times. The chain combines TRBV3-1 (or the pseudogene TRBV3-2) with TRBJ1-1; 8 nucleotides agree with TRBD1. The V gene end was trimmed by 6 bases and the J gene end by 2 bases; junction bases not matched to a gene: 5. CDR3 length equals 14 residues. Germline CDR1 LGHDT, CDR2 YNNKEL (reference sequence). The CDR3 coding sequence is TGTGCCAGCAGGAGTCAGGGGGCTAACACTGAAGCTTTCTTT. Translated, it gives CASRSQGANTEAFF.

This chain joins TRBV6-1 and TRBJ2-7, with 7 bases fitting TRBD2. The trim removed 3 bases at V and 7 bases at J, leaving 12 bases unmatched. The CDR3 runs to 15 residues. CDR1 is MNHNS and CDR2 is SASEGT in the germline V gene. The CDR3 nucleotides are TGTGCCAGCAGTGAGGGGGGGGAGGTCTACGATGAGCAGTACTTC. Protein: CASSEGGEVYDEQYF.

This rearrangement joins TRBV19 to TRBJ1-5, with a possible D match to TRBD1 (6 bases). V was trimmed by 1 base and J by 3 bases, leaving 16 bases between them. The CDR3 covers 17 residues. Per germline, CDR1 LNHDA and CDR2 SQIVND (reference sequence). CDR3 sequence: CASSIVTGLRYNQPQHF. The DNA of the CDR3 is TGTGCCAGTAGTATAGTAACAGGGTTAAGGTACAATCAGCCCCAGCATTTT. Using reference TRBV19 and TRBJ1-5 for the parts outside the CDR3, the full variable domain is DGGITQSPKYLFRKEGQNVTLSCEQNLNHDAMYWYRQDPGQGLRLIYYSQIVNDFQKGDIAEGYSVSREKKESFPLTVTSAQKNPTAFYLCASSIVTGLRYNQPQHFGDGTRLSIL.

This clone was detected a few times. The chain uses TRBV19 and TRBJ1-5, with 9 bases lining up with TRBD1. The CDR3 spans 16 residues. After removal of 4 bases from V and 4 bases from J, the junction contained 8 bases not matched to a gene. Germline V gene lookup returns CDR1 LNHDA and CDR2 SQIVND (reference sequence). This CDR3 reads CASSSETGGWNQPQHF. The CDR3 region has the DNA TGTGCCAGTAGTAGCGAAACAGGGGGCTGGAATCAGCCCCAGCATTTT.

Of note for this clone: This sample includes further DNA sequences coding for the same CDR3. This chain joins TRBV7-9 and TRBJ1-1; TRBD1 matches at 7 bases. The CDR3 is 14 residues long. V shed 4 bases and J 0 bases; nucleotides not matched to a gene: 2. Looked up from germline, CDR1 is SEHNR and CDR2 is FQNEAQ (reference sequence). The CDR3 loop is CASSSQGVNTEAFF. CDR3 DNA sequence: TGTGCCAGCAGCTCCCAGGGGGTGAACACTGAAGCTTTCTTT.

This clone was seen just once. This chain uses TRBV10-3 with TRBJ1-2; possible D gene TRBD1, 5 bases. This CDR3 is 14 amino acids long. Germline CDR1 and CDR2: ENHRY and SYGVKD. V lost 4 bases, J lost 4 bases, and 13 bases lay in between. CDR3 nucleotide sequence: TGTGCCATCAGTGTCGGGGGAGGCTCCTATGGCTACACCTTC. It codes for CAISVGGGSYGYTF.

The chain recombines TRBV9 with TRBJ1-6; 7 positions agree with TRBD1. Germline-derived CDR1 and CDR2 are SGDLS and YYNGEE. The ends lost 4 bases at V and 7 bases at J; junction bases unmatched: 14. The CDR3 spans 17 residues. The CDR3 sequence: CASSTPAGGQMNSPLHF. CDR3 bases: TGTGCCAGCAGCACTCCCGCAGGGGGTCAAATGAATTCACCCCTCCACTTT.